This T cell receptor (beta chain) was identified in a study of blood T cell repertoires in COVID-19. Study-wide background: Samples representing acute and convalescent COVID-19 were sourced from the United States, Italy and Spain.

Clones were read by immunoSEQ multiplex PCR, and TCRdb kept only the in-frame ones, dropping some. The sample holds about 200,000 clones, around 76% seen once. CDR3 size: 13 residues. V lost 0 bases, J lost 10 bases, and 12 bases lay in between. CDR1 and CDR2 (germline): LNHNV, YYDKDF (reference sequence). This clone was seen more than once but under ten times. This TCR derives from a woman aged 50 to 65 with acute COVID-19. The chain employs TRBV15 and TRBJ1-1, with D uncertain. Specimen: PBMCs or T cells enriched from blood (not recorded which). The CDR3 DNA reads as TGTGCCACCAGCAGAGACCCGCAGTCGGGAGCTTTCTTT. Translated, it gives CATSRDPQSGAFF.